The 7 T cell receptor beta chains listed next were all sequenced from one sample in a study of control samples from healthy donors and cancer patients. Sequenced by immunoSEQ multiplex PCR; TCRdb stores in-frame clones only, minus some. The repertoire consists of approximately 69,000 clones, with about 92% occurring once and the leading ten covering around 5.1%. The material sequenced was PBMCs. The receptors here all came from a man aged 60-69 years with colorectal cancer.

The count of this clone is one. V is TRBV5-1 and J is TRBJ2-3, with D tentatively TRBD2 (5 bases). Germline CDR1 SGHRS, CDR2 YFSETQ. This CDR3 is built from 14 residues. The V end lost 3 bases, the J end lost 0 bases, and 8 bases lay between the germline ends. CDR3 sequence: CASSSTTSTDTQYF. The CDR3 DNA reads as TGCGCCAGCAGCTCGACTACTAGCACAGATACGCAGTATTTT.

The chain combines TRBV4-3 with TRBJ1-1, with D unclear. The CDR3 consists of 15 residues. The germline gives CDR1 LGHNA, CDR2 YSLEER. V was clipped by 0 bases and J by 3 bases, with 11 bases between them. As DNA, the CDR3 is TGCGCCAGCAGCCAAGATCTGTTAGGCCACACTGAAGCTTTCTTT. Amino acid sequence: CASSQDLLGHTEAFF.

The chain links TRBV15 to TRBJ2-3; D possibly matches TRBD1 or TRBD2 (6 bases each). CDR1 and CDR2 from the germline V gene are LNHNV and YYDKDF (reference sequence). CDR3 length equals 15 residues. Trimming cost V 1 base and J 5 bases, with 13 bases left between them. Here the CDR3 reads CATSRVGGEKDTQYF. In DNA form, the CDR3 reads TGTGCCACCAGCAGAGTGGGGGGCGAGAAAGATACGCAGTATTTT.

The chain recombines TRBV7-8 with TRBJ1-2; maybe TRBD1 (5 bases). CDR1 is SGHVS, CDR2 FQNEAQ, per germline. Trimming stripped 5 bases from V and 4 bases from J, with 23 bases between. This CDR3 comprises 17 residues. CDR3 DNA: TGTGCCAGCAGCCCGGCCCCGGGACGCCAACGCCCCTATGGCTACACCTTC. Amino acids: CASSPAPGRQRPYGYTF.

This clone was observed a single time. This chain uses TRBV11-2 with TRBJ2-7; D uncertain. The germline V and J ends were trimmed by 0 bases and 5 bases, with 2 bases remaining between them. The CDR3 contains 11 residues. The germline V gene encodes CDR1 SGHAT and CDR2 FQNNGV. The CDR3 spells CASSLDDEQYF. The CDR3 DNA follows: TGTGCCAGCAGCTTAGACGACGAGCAGTACTTC.

Concerning this clone itself: Germline and junction disagree at one end, which may indicate a read error. J is TRBJ2-7 and V is TRBV7-9, with D possibly being TRBD1 (5 bases). In germline, CDR1 is SEHNR, CDR2 FQNEAQ (reference sequence). CDR3 length: 13 amino acids. In nucleotides, the CDR3 is TGTGCCAGCAGCTTAGGAACCGAGCCACAGGTTTTCTTC. This codes for CASSLGTEPQVFF.

V is TRBV12-3 or TRBV12-4 and J is TRBJ1-2; 9 positions match TRBD1. The CDR3 length is 13 residues. J gave up 5 bases and V 8 bases, and 6 bases lay outside the gene matches. CDR3 sequence: CASHKGQGYGYTF. As DNA, the CDR3 is TGTGCCAGCCATAAGGGACAGGGTTATGGCTACACCTTC.